Below, 23 T cell receptor beta chains from the same sample are listed, as sequenced in a study of T cell repertoires in cytomegalovirus infection (dated by TCRdb to between 2019 and 2020). Reading the label with the study, this specimen's treatment or condition is: in vitro stimulation with specific CMV peptide epitopes to enrich CMV-specific T cells. Which antigens these TCRs recognize remains unknown. The instrument was an Illumina HiSeq 1500. Starting from the raw public reads, TCRdb applied fastp trimming at Q25, assembled clones with MiXCR and retained in-frame beta chains. Identical CDR3 protein sequences are pooled into one entry, listed with their most common genes and DNA. The sample table holds under 500,000 distinct CDR3 sequences, of which roughly 43% were seen once. The ten top clones hold around 45% of the sample. The sequencing used cultured PBMCs, collected from culture after CMV antigen stimulation. These receptors all come from a human donor in good health (CMV status not recorded). Some clones in this sample may be carry-over from other donors' samples.

This clonotype was seen a few times. This CDR3 reads CAGTGGNTIYF. In DNA form, the CDR3 reads TGTGCAGGGACAGGGGGGAACACCATATATTTT. The V and J genes are TRBV25-1 and TRBJ1-3; 11 nucleotides agree with TRBD1. Germline lookup yields CDR1 MGHDK and CDR2 SYGVNS. This CDR3 region has 11 residues. Full variable domain (rest looked up from reference TRBV25-1 and TRBJ1-3): EADIYQTPRYLVIGTGKKITLECSQTMGHDKMYWYQQDPGMELHLIHYSYGVNSTEKGDLSSESTVSRIRTEHFPLTLESARPSHTSQYLCAGTGGNTIYFGEGSWLTVV.

The chain recombines TRBV7-2 with TRBJ2-5; TRBD1 is a possible D gene (6 bases). Deletions cut 3 bases from V and 5 bases from J, with 13 bases between. This CDR3 is built from 14 residues. In germline, CDR1 is SGHTA, CDR2 FQGNSA. CDR3 in amino acids: CASSFDDRTETQYF. The DNA for the CDR3 is TGTGCCAGCAGCTTCGACGACAGGACGGAGACCCAGTACTTC.

This clonotype has more than one count but fewer than ten. This chain joins TRBV19 and TRBJ2-2; D may be TRBD1 (5 bases). CDR1 is LNHDA and CDR2 is SQIVND in the germline V gene (reference sequence). V was pared by 1 base and J by 5 bases, with 8 bases between. The CDR3 loop spans 14 amino acids. The CDR3 spells CASSIARQTGELFF. In DNA, the CDR3 is TGTGCCAGTAGTATAGCACGACAGACCGGGGAGCTGTTTTTT. Combining the CDR3 with reference TRBV19 and TRBJ2-2 gives the whole variable domain DGGITQSPKYLFRKEGQNVTLSCEQNLNHDAMYWYRQDPGQGLRLIYYSQIVNDFQKGDIAEGYSVSREKKESFPLTVTSAQKNPTAFYLCASSIARQTGELFFGEGSRLTVL.

Concerning this clonotype: Since a much larger clone is just one base distant, this may be a read error. The chain couples TRBV7-2 to TRBJ2-3; D remains ambiguous. Trimming pared 6 bases from V and 4 bases from J, leaving 17 bases between. CDR3 size: 15 residues. Germline-derived CDR1 and CDR2 are SGHTA and FQGNSA. CDR3: CASRFQTVAADTQYF. Here the CDR3 DNA reads TGTGCCAGCAGGTTCCAAACCGTGGCAGCAGATACGCAGTATTTT.

This clonotype showed up many times. The chain links TRBV7-2 to TRBJ1-1, with 10 positions matching TRBD1. The trim removed 1 base at V and 3 bases at J, leaving 2 bases unmatched. CDR1 and CDR2 from the germline V gene are SGHTA and FQGNSA. The CDR3 consists of 15 residues. CDR3 nucleotide sequence: TGTGCCAGCAGCTTAGTTGGGACAGGGGACACTGAAGCTTTCTTT. It is translated as CASSLVGTGDTEAFF.

This clonotype was seen a handful of times. The genes are TRBV19 and TRBJ2-5, with TRBD1 identical over 7 bases. The CDR3 spans 12 residues. Per germline, CDR1 LNHDA and CDR2 SQIVND (reference sequence). The J segment lost 3 bases and the V segment lost 8 bases, leaving 3 bases of the junction unmatched. The CDR3 loop is CASGQAEETQYF. The CDR3 DNA is TGTGCCAGTGGACAGGCGGAAGAGACCCAGTACTTC.

This clonotype was counted a few times. The chain is built from TRBV5-1 and TRBJ2-5; 8 positions match TRBD2. The CDR3 loop spans 15 amino acids. Germline trimming cut 6 bases from V and 0 bases from J; bases unmatched to any gene: 7. Germline lookup yields CDR1 SGHRS and CDR2 YFSETQ. CDR3 sequence (DNA): TGCGCCAGCACGGGGGGGGCCCTGTACCAAGAGACCCAGTACTTC. This gives the protein CASTGGALYQETQYF.

The chain joins TRBV7-2 to TRBJ2-5, with TRBD2 identical over 11 bases. CDR1 is SGHTA and CDR2 is FQGNSA in the germline V gene. V was clipped by 6 bases and J by 7 bases; unmatched bases: 19. This CDR3 is built from 18 residues. The CDR3 DNA reads as TGTGCCAGCAGTCCGATTCTAGCGGGAGGCGCCCTACATGGGACCCAGTACTTC. Encoded protein: CASSPILAGGALHGTQYF.

This clonotype has just a few counts. V and J are TRBV2 and TRBJ1-1; D is perhaps TRBD1 (5 bases). CDR1 SNHLY and CDR2 FYNNEI come from the germline V gene. With 2 bases removed from V and 4 bases from J, the gap between germline ends came to 29 bases. The CDR3 spans 20 residues. CDR3 protein: CASSENPATSTWGERTEAFF. In nucleotides, the CDR3 is TGTGCCAGCAGTGAAAACCCCGCAACCTCCACGTGGGGGGAACGCACTGAAGCTTTCTTT.

The rearrangement joins TRBV24-1 to TRBJ2-4; 9 bases align to TRBD1. After removal of 2 bases from V and 1 base from J, the junction contained 11 bases not matched to a gene. CDR3 length equals 19 residues. CDR1 is KGHDR and CDR2 is SFDVKD in the germline V gene. For the CDR3, the DNA is TGTGCCACCAGTGATTCTTTTGATAGGGGACAGGGCGCCAAAAACATTCAGTACTTC. It codes for CATSDSFDRGQGAKNIQYF.

The sample holds a few counts of this clonotype. The chain is built from TRBV6-1 and TRBJ2-1; D gene ambiguous. The CDR3 consists of 18 residues. Trimming left V 2 bases short and J 0 bases short, with 17 bases between. Germline V lookup: CDR1 MNHNS, CDR2 SASEGT. The chain's CDR3 is CASSETYSGPSSYNEQFF. CDR3 sequence (DNA): TGTGCCAGCAGTGAAACCTACTCCGGGCCGAGCTCCTACAATGAGCAGTTCTTC.

The J gene is TRBJ2-3, the V gene TRBV20-1; the match to TRBD2 covers 7 bases. Germline CDR1 DFQATT, CDR2 SNEGSKA (reference sequence). V was clipped by 1 base and J by 2 bases; unmatched bases: 9. The CDR3 is made up of 16 amino acids. The CDR3 region has the DNA TGCAGTGCTAGAGTGGGGGGGGGTCAGTACACAGATACGCAGTATTTT. Its translation: CSARVGGGQYTDTQYF.

Concerning this clonotype itself: The junction differs from germline at one of its ends, possibly a read error. The chain has TRBV5-3 and TRBJ2-5, with D perhaps matching TRBD2 (6 bases). TRBV5-3 counts as an open reading frame of uncertain function. The CDR3 runs 16 residues. This CDR3 is CASSLLPGVSQETQYF. The CDR3 nucleotides are TGTGCCAGCAGCTTGCTTCCGGGAGTGTCGCAAGAGACCCAGTACTTC.

The chain carries TRBV12-3 or TRBV12-4 and TRBJ2-3; D might be TRBD2 (6 bases). The CDR3 runs to 20 residues. V lost 3 bases and J 0 bases, leaving 25 bases between the germline ends. Written as DNA, the CDR3 is TGTGCCAGCAGTTTGGGGGAGGTGTATCTGGCCGCCTCTAGCACAGATACGCAGTATTTT. Translated, it gives CASSLGEVYLAASSTDTQYF.

The V and J genes are TRBV6-1 and TRBJ2-3, with TRBD2 as a possible D gene (6 bases). CDR1 MNHNS and CDR2 SASEGT come from the germline V gene. The germline V and J ends were trimmed by 8 bases and 2 bases, with 11 bases remaining between them. This CDR3 has 13 amino acids. The CDR3 protein is CASGRETTDTQYF. In DNA, the CDR3 is TGTGCCAGCGGACGGGAGACCACAGATACGCAGTATTTT.

This clonotype has just a few counts. The chain uses TRBV28 and TRBJ1-5; D gene uncertain. CDR3 length equals 13 residues. Germline-derived CDR1 and CDR2 are MDHEN and SYDVKM. V shed 7 bases and J shed 0 bases, with 7 bases lying between them. The CDR3, as DNA: TGTGCCAGCACGGATTATAGCAATCAGCCCCAGCATTTT. This encodes CASTDYSNQPQHF. The full variable domain, rest sourced from reference TRBV28 and TRBJ1-5, is DVKVTQSSRYLVKRTGEKVFLECVQDMDHENMFWYRQDPGLGLRLIYFSYDVKMKEKGDIPEGYSVSREKKERFSLILESASTNQTSMYLCASTDYSNQPQHFGDGTRLSIL.

This chain uses TRBV6-5 with TRBJ2-3; D is uncertain. This CDR3 region has 14 residues. Trimming shortened V by 1 base and J by 4 bases, and 9 bases separated the two germline ends. CDR1 is MNHEY, CDR2 SVGAGI, per germline. The CDR3 protein is CASSYFTGADTQYF. The CDR3 region has the DNA TGTGCCAGCAGTTACTTTACGGGTGCAGATACGCAGTATTTT.

This chain joins TRBV7-2 and TRBJ2-5; TRBD1 aligns across 10 bases. The junction had 13 bases not matched to a gene; V was cut back by 4 bases and J by 2 bases. The CDR3 consists of 18 residues. Germline CDR1 reads SGHTA; CDR2 reads FQGNSA. The CDR3 here is CASSWGDRGPWGQETQYF. CDR3 sequence (DNA): TGTGCCAGCAGCTGGGGGGACAGGGGACCGTGGGGACAAGAGACCCAGTACTTC. Based on the CDR3 plus reference TRBV7-2 and TRBJ2-5, the full variable domain is GAGVSQSPSNKVTEKGKDVELRCDPISGHTALYWYRQSLGQGLEFLIYFQGNSAPDKSGLPSDRFSAERTGGSVSTLTIQRTQQEDSAVYLCASSWGDRGPWGQETQYFGPGTRLLVL.

V is TRBV12-3 or TRBV12-4 and J is TRBJ2-5; D is unclear. V dropped 8 bases and J dropped 4 bases, with 20 bases sitting between them. The CDR3 runs 15 residues. The CDR3 region has the DNA TGTGCCAGCGCCCTCACGATCGTTGGAGCAGAGACCCAGTACTTC. It is translated as CASALTIVGAETQYF.

This clonotype appeared a few times. V and J are TRBV7-6 and TRBJ2-5, with a possible D match to TRBD2 (7 bases). Trimming took off 4 bases at V and 5 bases at J, with 17 bases between the two ends. Germline-derived CDR1 and CDR2 are SGHVS and FNYEAQ. This CDR3 region has 15 residues. The CDR3: CASSWGGRGAETQYF. The DNA for the CDR3 is TGTGCCAGCAGCTGGGGGGGCAGGGGTGCGGAGACCCAGTACTTC.

The rearrangement links TRBV20-1 to TRBJ2-1, with D maybe TRBD2 (5 bases). Trimming left V 3 bases short and J 5 bases short, with 17 bases between. This CDR3 spans 15 amino acids. Germline V gene lookup returns CDR1 DFQATT and CDR2 SNEGSKA (reference sequence). The CDR3 bases are TGCAGTGCTAGCAATCCGAGGACTTATAACAATGAGCAGTTCTTC. Encoded protein: CSASNPRTYNNEQFF.

This sequence joins TRBV19 and TRBJ1-4; D may be TRBD1 (6 bases). Per germline, CDR1 LNHDA and CDR2 SQIVND (reference sequence). This CDR3 contains 15 residues. Trimming stripped 9 bases from V and 3 bases from J, with 17 bases between. CDR3 sequence: CASVDSPAANEKLFF. Here the CDR3 DNA reads TGTGCCAGCGTGGACAGTCCCGCGGCTAATGAAAAACTGTTTTTT.

This clonotype was detected a few times. V usage is TRBV7-2 and J usage is TRBJ2-3; possibly TRBD2 for D (6 bases). This CDR3 is built from 13 residues. CDR1 and CDR2 (germline): SGHTA, FQGNSA. Trimming shortened V by 8 bases and J by 0 bases, and 9 bases separated the two germline ends. CDR3 region: CASAGPSTDTQYF. DNA of the CDR3: TGTGCCAGCGCGGGGCCTAGCACAGATACGCAGTATTTT.